The 23 T cell receptor beta chains reported below all come from one sample, sequenced in a study of CD8 T cells in ankylosing spondylitis. TCRdb independently ran MiXCR on the 5' RACE reads; one entry per CDR3 protein. The table includes 90,000 to 120,000 distinct CDR3 sequences, 24% detected once. The sequencing sample was made of synovial fluid, either unsorted or a sorted T cell fraction (not recorded which). These receptors originate from a male donor with ankylosing spondylitis.

This clonotype was observed a few times. The chain carries TRBV5-1 and TRBJ1-1; TRBD1 aligns across 8 bases. Trimming at V came to 4 bases and at J to 6 bases, leaving 11 bases not matched to a gene. There are 15 residues in the CDR3. The germline gives CDR1 SGHRS, CDR2 YFSETQ. The CDR3, as DNA: TGCGCCAGCAGCCCGACGGACAGGGAAGGGGCTGAAGCTTTCTTT. It specifies CASSPTDREGAEAFF.

This clonotype was recorded at least ten times. This sequence joins TRBV2 and TRBJ1-2; D gene unclear. CDR3 length: 13 residues. The V gene's germline CDR1 is SNHLY and CDR2 FYNNEI. Trimming took 0 bases from V and 9 from J, leaving 11 bases between them. The CDR3 sequence is CASSEAYPVRYTF. The CDR3 nucleotides read TGTGCCAGCAGTGAAGCTTACCCCGTACGCTACACCTTC.

The rearrangement joins TRBV18 to TRBJ1-2; a possible D gene is TRBD1 (6 bases). The CDR3 contains 15 residues. Germline values: CDR1 KGHSH, CDR2 LQKENI. Trimming shortened V by 4 bases and J by 3 bases, and 15 bases separated the two germline ends. The CDR3 DNA sequence: TGTGCCAGCTCACAGACGGACAGACCCTACTATGGCTACACCTTC. Protein: CASSQTDRPYYGYTF.

This chain connects TRBV12-3 or TRBV12-4 to TRBJ1-2, with D unresolved. V was shortened by 5 bases and J by 4 bases, with 5 bases between the two germline ends. The length of the CDR3 is 11 residues. CDR3 bases: TGTGCCAGCAGTGTTGTCTATGGCTACACCTTC. As protein: CASSVVYGYTF.

The V and J genes are TRBV12-3 or TRBV12-4 and TRBJ2-6; TRBD2 might be the D (6 bases). V was cut by 6 bases and J by 0 bases, with 18 bases left in between. This CDR3 is 18 amino acids long. The CDR3 reads CASSPGPGLHSGANVLTF. CDR3 in DNA: TGTGCCAGCAGCCCAGGACCGGGACTTCACTCTGGGGCCAACGTCCTGACTTTC.

There are a few counts of this clonotype. The J gene is TRBJ2-7, the V gene TRBV7-8, with D tentatively TRBD1 (5 bases). Germline V gives CDR1 SGHVS, CDR2 FQNEAQ. Trimming stripped 1 base from V and 2 bases from J, with 9 bases between. This CDR3 contains 14 residues. The CDR3 sequence is CASSLGTGTYEQYF. DNA for the CDR3: TGTGCCAGCAGCTTAGGAACAGGAACCTACGAGCAGTACTTC.

This clonotype showed up just a few times. This chain joins TRBV19 and TRBJ2-5, with TRBD1 matching over 9 bases. This CDR3 comprises 15 residues. V dropped 4 bases and J dropped 2; count of bases not matched to a gene: 5. CDR1 and CDR2 (germline): LNHDA, SQIVND (reference sequence). The CDR3 nucleotides are TGTGCCAGTAGTAGGGGACAGGGCTCACAAGAGACCCAGTACTTC. This translates into CASSRGQGSQETQYF.

This clonotype was counted once. The chain joins TRBV15 to TRBJ1-5; D possibly corresponds to TRBD1 (6 bases). CDR3 length: 14 residues. In germline, CDR1 is LNHNV, CDR2 YYDKDF (reference sequence). Deletions cut 0 bases from V and 7 bases from J, with 10 bases between. CDR3 region: CATSRDRGLQPQHF. Here the CDR3 DNA reads TGTGCCACCAGCAGAGACAGGGGATTACAGCCCCAGCATTTT.

The chain uses TRBV5-6 and TRBJ2-3; D is tentatively TRBD1 or TRBD2 (5 bases each). Germline CDR1 is SGHDT and CDR2 is YYEEEE. This CDR3 is 15 amino acids long. The germline V and J ends were trimmed by 6 bases and 2 bases, with 16 bases remaining between them. The CDR3 loop is CASTRRGTYTDTQYF. CDR3 sequence (DNA): TGTGCCAGCACCAGGAGAGGGACCTACACAGATACGCAGTATTTT.

This clonotype was counted between two and nine times. The V call is TRBV10-2, the J call TRBJ2-4; D call uncertain. Trimming took off 2 bases at V and 0 bases at J, with 14 bases between the two ends. CDR3 length equals 17 residues. Germline V lookup: CDR1 WSHSY, CDR2 SAAADI. The CDR3 DNA reads as TGCGCCAGCAGTGAGACCCCCCCTTCGATAGCCAAAAACATTCAGTACTTC. It is translated as CASSETPPSIAKNIQYF.

This clonotype appeared a few times. The V and J genes are TRBV6-5 and TRBJ1-4, with D uncertain. The CDR3 has 14 amino acids. With 2 bases removed from V and 8 bases from J, the gap between germline ends came to 12 bases. Germline CDR1 is MNHEY and CDR2 is SVGAGI. This chain's CDR3 is CASSYNGREEKLFF. CDR3 nucleotide sequence: TGTGCCAGCAGTTACAACGGGAGGGAAGAAAAACTGTTTTTT.

This clonotype was detected a few times. The V call is TRBV18, the J call TRBJ2-1; D may be TRBD2 (5 bases). Germline loops: CDR1 KGHSH, CDR2 LQKENI. Trimming stripped 6 bases from V and 10 bases from J, with 13 bases between. The CDR3 contains 12 residues. CDR3 protein: CASSPEAQEQFF. In DNA form, the CDR3 reads TGTGCCAGCTCCCCGGAGGCCCAGGAGCAGTTCTTC.

The J gene is TRBJ1-5, the V gene TRBV20-1; 9 bases fit TRBD1. The CDR3 runs to 15 residues. The V segment lost 0 bases and the J segment 5 bases; nucleotides outside the gene matches: 5. The germline gives CDR1 DFQATT, CDR2 SNEGSKA (reference sequence). The CDR3 DNA follows: TGCAGTGCTAGAGATCTACAGGGGGCGCATCAGCCCCAGCATTTT. Amino acid sequence: CSARDLQGAHQPQHF.

V is TRBV7-2 and J is TRBJ2-7; 11 nucleotides match TRBD2. Germline trimming cut 4 bases from V and 7 bases from J; bases unmatched to any gene: 12. Germline loops: CDR1 SGHTA, CDR2 FQGNSA. This CDR3 is built from 16 residues. In DNA, the CDR3 is TGTGCCAGCAGCTGGGGACTAGCGGAGGTGGATCGAGAGCAGTACTTC. This gives the protein CASSWGLAEVDREQYF.

This chain joins TRBV5-1 and TRBJ2-3; possible D gene TRBD2, 6 bases. The CDR3 sequence is 18 residues long. Trimming shortened V by 3 bases and J by 2 bases, and 22 bases separated the two germline ends. Germline values: CDR1 SGHRS, CDR2 YFSETQ. CDR3 sequence (DNA): TGCGCCAGCAGCTCGGCCCCGTCCGGCGGGATGAACACAGATACGCAGTATTTT. Translation: CASSSAPSGGMNTDTQYF.

There are a few counts of this clonotype. The rearrangement uses TRBV7-2 and TRBJ2-7; TRBD1 is a possible D gene (6 bases). Germline-derived CDR1 and CDR2 are SGHTA and FQGNSA. The CDR3 sequence is 15 residues long. Between the trimmed V and J ends, which lost 5 bases and 4 bases, there was a span of 18 bases. This CDR3 reads CASSQTQGSRYEQYF. CDR3 DNA: TGTGCCAGCAGCCAAACACAGGGTTCTCGGTACGAGCAGTACTTC.

This chain joins TRBV10-1 and TRBJ2-3; 14 bases are shared with TRBD2. CDR3 size: 16 residues. J was trimmed by 3 bases and V by 8 bases; bases with no gene match: 7. Germline V gives CDR1 WNHNN, CDR2 SYGVQD (reference sequence). The CDR3 DNA reads TGCGCCAGCGGATCGGGACTAGCGGGAGTGACAGATACGCAGTATTTT. It codes for CASGSGLAGVTDTQYF.

CDR3 residues: CASSHPGAGRNEQFF. The CDR3 DNA follows: TGTGCCAGCAGCCACCCGGGGGCAGGGAGGAATGAGCAGTTCTTC. V usage is TRBV11-1 and J usage is TRBJ2-1, with D perhaps matching TRBD1 or TRBD2 (6 bases each). In germline, CDR1 is SGHAT, CDR2 FQDESV (reference sequence). V was trimmed by 5 bases and J by 7 bases, leaving 18 bases between them. The CDR3 runs 15 residues.

This clonotype appeared a single time. The genes are TRBV3-1 and TRBJ2-3; D uncertain. Germline assignment: CDR1 LGHDT and CDR2 YNNKEL (reference sequence). The V gene lost 2 bases and the J gene lost 6 bases, with 9 bases spanning the gap. The CDR3 covers 13 residues. CDR3 region: CASSQLGLDTQYF. CDR3 nucleotides: TGTGCCAGCAGCCAATTAGGCCTTGATACGCAGTATTTT.

The chain carries TRBV7-8 and TRBJ2-3; TRBD2 matches at 12 bases. The CDR3 is 15 amino acids. Unmatched junction bases numbered 3, after V lost 5 bases and J lost 3 bases. CDR1 is SGHVS and CDR2 is FQNEAQ in the germline V gene. Here the CDR3 reads CASSMGLAGTDTQYF. CDR3 coding DNA: TGTGCCAGCAGCATGGGACTAGCGGGTACAGATACGCAGTATTTT.

The J gene is TRBJ1-1, the V gene TRBV29-1; 7 bases are shared with TRBD1. The V gene end was trimmed by 7 bases and the J gene end by 7 bases; junction bases not matched to a gene: 15. This CDR3 has 14 residues. Germline CDR1 and CDR2: SQVTM and ANQGSEA. The CDR3 reads CSALDRDSGGEAFF. For the CDR3, the DNA is TGCAGCGCTCTCGACCGGGACAGTGGAGGTGAAGCTTTCTTT. Variable domain in full (rest from reference TRBV29-1 and TRBJ1-1): SAVISQKPSRDICQRGTSLTIQCQVDSQVTMMFWYRQQPGQSLTLIATANQGSEATYESGFVIDKFPISRPNLTFSTLTVSNMSPEDSSIYLCSALDRDSGGEAFFGQGTRLTVV.

The chain joins TRBV15 to TRBJ2-7, with D unclear. This CDR3 has 14 residues. Trimming left V 5 bases short and J 4 bases short, with 15 bases between. The germline V gene encodes CDR1 LNHNV and CDR2 YYDKDF (reference sequence). CDR3 nucleotide sequence: TGTGCCACCAGCCTCCGCGGCCTTGGATACGAGCAGTACTTC. It encodes CATSLRGLGYEQYF.

Sample share makes this clonotype medium-sized. This chain connects TRBV7-8 to TRBJ2-3, with D possibly being TRBD2 (7 bases). CDR3 length: 14 amino acids. Looked up from germline, CDR1 is SGHVS and CDR2 is FQNEAQ. V dropped 5 bases and J dropped 5 bases, with 14 bases sitting between them. The CDR3 sequence is CASSRVGGRDTQYF. CDR3 nucleotide sequence: TGTGCCAGCAGCCGAGTGGGGGGGCGAGATACGCAGTATTTT.